This T cell receptor (beta chain) was identified in a study of blood T cell repertoires in COVID-19. As for the study in general: T cells, B-cell-depleted T cells, or PBMCs provided the cDNA or gDNA that served as material.

Using immunoSEQ multiplex PCR, the repertoire was profiled, and TCRdb retains in-frame clones only, with some absent. This table has roughly 250,000 clones, 70% to 90% appearing once. The study drew participants aged about 18 to 90 years from under 30 US areas. In Cohort 3, a recovered donor had either two negative PCRs, clearance, or symptom resolution. The V and J ends lost 3 bases and 3 bases, in that order; junction bases with no gene match: 3. The germline V gene has CDR1 SGHAT and CDR2 FQNNGV. This CDR3 spans 14 amino acids. Sequenced: PBMCs or T cells enriched from blood (not recorded which). The chain has TRBV11-2 and TRBJ1-2; 8 nucleotides align to TRBD1. The clonotype originates from a woman between 50 and 59 years old who had recovered from COVID-19. CDR3 in amino acids: CASSFLGQDYGYTF. Written as DNA, the CDR3 is TGTGCCAGCAGCTTTTTGGGACAGGACTATGGCTACACCTTC.